The 3 T cell receptor beta chains below come from one sample, sequenced in a study of control samples from healthy donors and cancer patients. The protocol was immunoSEQ multiplex PCR, while the TCRdb copy is restricted to in-frame clones and leaves out a portion. The sample consists of about 130,000 clones, approximately 92% of them appearing once. Sequenced: blood. Receptors were obtained from a young man in good health.

This chain links TRBV2 with TRBJ2-7; TRBD1 matches 7 bases. Germline V gene sequence: CDR1 SNHLY, CDR2 FYNNEI. V lost 5 bases to trimming and J lost 0 bases; unmatched junction nucleotides: 4. The CDR3 is 14 amino acids. CDR3 loop: CASSLTGASYEQYF. In DNA form, the CDR3 reads TGTGCCAGCAGTCTAACAGGGGCCTCCTACGAGCAGTACTTC.

The chain has TRBV7-2 and TRBJ2-5; D is unclear. The CDR3 sequence is 13 residues long. Germline CDR1 is SGHTA and CDR2 is FQGNSA. Between the trimmed V and J ends, which lost 2 bases and 5 bases, there was a span of 9 bases. This chain's CDR3 is CASSLFSGETQYF. CDR3 bases: TGTGCCAGCAGCTTATTTTCTGGTGAGACCCAGTACTTC.

On this clone: The sample carries other DNA sequences with the same CDR3. V usage is TRBV29-1 and J usage is TRBJ2-2; 8 nucleotides agree with TRBD2. This CDR3 region has 14 residues. Germline V lookup: CDR1 SQVTM, CDR2 ANQGSEA. Trimming removed 0 bases from V and 6 bases from J; junction bases left unmatched: 3. CDR3 residues: CSVEDGRGAGELFF. CDR3 DNA sequence: TGCAGCGTTGAAGATGGGCGGGGGGCCGGGGAGCTGTTTTTT.